Listed below are T cell receptor beta chains from one sample, sequenced in a study of T-cell memory formation after mild COVID-19. MiXCR, run by TCRdb on the 5' RACE reads, gives a single entry per CDR3 protein. The profile shows 25,000 to 30,000 distinct CDR3 sequences, 12% of them singletons. The material sequenced was PBMCs or a T cell subset sorted from them (not recorded which). These receptors all stem from an adult woman who had mild COVID-19 (a few samples of this study predate the infection). Cell type and time point are not known. The CDR3 runs from the conserved cysteine through the conserved F or W. The order of the fields is J gene, V gene, CDR3 protein.

>TRBJ2-7|TRBV7-7
CASSLELQTSVGEQYF
>TRBJ2-6|TRBV4-1
CASSQEASGANVLTF
>TRBJ2-1|TRBV5-1
CASSAGQNNEQFF
>TRBJ2-1|TRBV4-1
CASSRGLAGGTGNEQFF
>TRBJ1-1|TRBV7-9
CASSPRLAGGVTEAFF
>TRBJ2-1|TRBV18
CASSLLALDEQFF
>TRBJ2-2|TRBV11-2
CASSPGRVGELFF
>TRBJ2-6|TRBV9
CASSVDSSGANVLTF
>TRBJ2-1|TRBV5-1
CASSLDPGSYNEQFF
>TRBJ1-6|TRBV28
CASSLQGAWNSPLHF
>TRBJ1-5|TRBV30
CAWTLGNQPQHF
>TRBJ1-1|TRBV7-3
CASSPNRDNTEAFF
>TRBJ2-3|TRBV29-1
CSVRTSGGTDTQYF
>TRBJ2-2|TRBV13
CASSSTGSTGELFF
>TRBJ1-1|TRBV7-2
CASSLGQNTEAFF
>TRBJ1-2|TRBV7-2
CASSPGVYGYTF
>TRBJ1-2|TRBV3-1
CASSQVGQGYGYTF
>TRBJ1-4|TRBV18
CASSPGQGSEKLFF
>TRBJ1-1|TRBV19
CASSNRGLGRTEAFF
>TRBJ1-1|TRBV20-1
CSARDLMGQGNFF
>TRBJ2-7|TRBV14
CASSQGRHTYEQYF
>TRBJ2-5|TRBV3-1
CASSPRTSGYETQYF
>TRBJ2-3|TRBV15
CATSRAGLLNTQYF
>TRBJ2-7|TRBV6-5
CASRGGQLYEQYF
>TRBJ2-3|TRBV29-1
CSVDRLDTQYF
>TRBJ2-7|TRBV15
CATSMGLAGGSGSYEQYF
>TRBJ1-5|TRBV3-1
CASSQRGQSNQPQHF
>TRBJ2-6|TRBV27
CASTSLGSGANVLTF
>TRBJ1-1|TRBV13
CASRTHLNTEAFF
>TRBJ2-7|TRBV6-5
CASSFKQGYEQYF
>TRBJ2-7|TRBV7-6
CASSLDTPYEQYF
>TRBJ2-1|TRBV4-2
CASSQGDSFNEQFF
>TRBJ2-1|TRBV6-2/TRBV6-3
CASSPLRDRVDNEQFF
>TRBJ2-3|TRBV6-2/TRBV6-3
CASSSHAGGGDTQYF
>TRBJ2-2|TRBV29-1
CSVLRGVTGELFF
>TRBJ1-3|TRBV6-5
CASSLDREAGNTIYF
>TRBJ1-4|TRBV7-9
CASSLAPGRKLFF
>TRBJ1-4|TRBV20-1
CSARDGGQGAREKLFF
>TRBJ1-6|TRBV15
CATSRGGQGARNSPLHF
>TRBJ1-1|TRBV14
CASSQVVSRNTEAFF
>TRBJ2-1|TRBV24-1
CATSDIGTGVYEQFF
>TRBJ1-1|TRBV5-6
CASSRGTGGAEAFF
>TRBJ2-7|TRBV7-7
CASSSRDRGEQYF
>TRBJ1-6|TRBV5-1
CASSLAPGPSPLHF